Shown below are 27 T cell receptor beta chains from a single sample sequenced in a study of regulatory T cells in long-lasting Graves disease. Researchers made TCR beta libraries by using iRepertoire HTBI primers and running Arm-PCR on CDR3 regions. TCRdb recomputed calls from the multiplex PCR reads with MiXCR, one row per CDR3 protein. Here the sample spans hundreds of thousands of distinct CDR3 sequences, around a sixth being singletons. Time point here: newly diagnosed GD, antithyroid drugs for less than 3 months. Preparation of the TCR library used RNA extracted from PBMCs. The input for sequencing was peripheral blood mononuclear cells (PBMCs), taken at new diagnosis, from a patient treated with antithyroid drugs. The receptor set was obtained from a female donor with Graves disease.

About this clonotype itself: With a much larger clone just one base away, this may be a read error. The chain carries TRBV12-3 or TRBV12-4 and TRBJ2-3; the D gene could be TRBD1 or TRBD2 (5 bases each). V was cut by 4 bases and J by 4 bases, with 24 bases left in between. This CDR3 is built from 18 residues. CDR3 in amino acids: CASSSEPDSRGWADTQYF. CDR3 coding DNA: TGTGCCAGCAGTTCCGAACCCGACAGTCGGGGTTGGGCAGATACGCAGTATTTT.

This clonotype was recorded at least ten times. V usage is TRBV20-1 and J usage is TRBJ1-2, with TRBD1 matching over 7 bases. Trimming removed 1 base from V and 4 bases from J; junction bases left unmatched: 6. The germline CDR1 and CDR2 sequences are DFQATT and SNEGSKA (reference sequence). The CDR3 spans 14 residues. The DNA for the CDR3 is TGCAGTGCTAGAGCTACAGGGGAGGTCTATGGCTACACCTTC. It encodes CSARATGEVYGYTF.

This clonotype was picked up a small number of times. A far larger clone is off by one base, so a read error is likely. The chain combines TRBV13 with TRBJ1-1; D is uncertain. The CDR3 sequence is 14 residues long. In germline, CDR1 is PRHDT, CDR2 FYEKMQ (reference sequence). The CDR3 DNA sequence: TGTGCCAGCAGTTTGGAGGCCCTGAACACTGAAGCTCTCTTT. Protein product: CASSLEALNTEALF.

This clonotype was seen at least ten times. The chain employs TRBV28 and TRBJ2-7, with 8 nucleotides matching TRBD1. Losses at the gene ends were 0 bases for V and 0 bases for J; bases not matched to a gene: 1. Germline CDR1 MDHEN, CDR2 SYDVKM. The CDR3 contains 15 residues. The CDR3 nucleotides read TGTGCCAGCAGTTTATGGGACAGGGACTCCTACGAGCAGTACTTC. Its translation: CASSLWDRDSYEQYF. Complete variable domain (other parts from reference TRBV28 and TRBJ2-7): DVKVTQSSRYLVKRTGEKVFLECVQDMDHENMFWYRQDPGLGLRLIYFSYDVKMKEKGDIPEGYSVSREKKERFSLILESASTNQTSMYLCASSLWDRDSYEQYFGPGTRLTVT.

There are many counts of this clonotype. This chain uses TRBV7-2 with TRBJ2-1, with D possibly being TRBD1 or TRBD2 (5 bases each). Trimming took 0 bases from V and 5 from J, leaving 5 bases between them. The germline V gene has CDR1 SGHTA and CDR2 FQGNSA. The CDR3 has 13 residues. The chain's CDR3 is CASSLAGDNEQFF. CDR3 nucleotide sequence: TGTGCCAGCAGCTTAGCGGGGGACAATGAGCAGTTCTTC.

This chain joins TRBV20-1 and TRBJ2-5; TRBD2 agrees at 14 bases. The CDR3 spans 19 residues. After removal of 4 bases from V and 3 bases from J, the junction contained 16 bases not matched to a gene. CDR1 is DFQATT and CDR2 is SNEGSKA in the germline V gene (reference sequence). CDR3 DNA sequence: TGCAGTGCTATGGCCATCGGGACTAGCGGGAGAGACGCTAAAGAGACCCAGTACTTC. It encodes CSAMAIGTSGRDAKETQYF.

The count of this clonotype is one. A far larger clone is only one base removed, so a read error is likely. The J gene is TRBJ2-3, the V gene TRBV9, with D hard to call. CDR1 and CDR2 (germline): SGDLS, YYNGEE. The CDR3 covers 13 residues. The CDR3 spells CASSLSLMDTRYF. The CDR3 nucleotides are TGTGCCAGCAGCTTAAGTTTGATGGATACGCGGTATTTT.

This clonotype was counted many times. CDR3 protein: CASSRQALNTEAFF. CDR3 nucleotide sequence: TGCGCCAGCAGCCGACAGGCGCTGAACACTGAAGCTTTCTTT. The chain has TRBV5-1 and TRBJ1-1, with a weak D call TRBD1 (6 bases). The germline V gene has CDR1 SGHRS and CDR2 YFSETQ. There are 14 residues in the CDR3. Trimming shortened V by 4 bases and J by 0 bases, and 10 bases separated the two germline ends.

This clonotype was detected many times. The chain couples TRBV20-1 to TRBJ2-1; weak D call: TRBD1 (5 bases). The length of the CDR3 is 15 residues. CDR1 and CDR2 (germline): DFQATT, SNEGSKA (reference sequence). With 6 bases removed from V and 0 bases from J, the gap between germline ends came to 15 bases. The DNA for the CDR3 is TGCAGTGCCGATTTGACAGTGGGCTCCTACAATGAGCAGTTCTTC. Its translation is CSADLTVGSYNEQFF.

This clonotype was seen only a few times. The chain uses TRBV5-5 and TRBJ2-7, with unresolved D. The CDR3 runs 13 residues. CDR1 SGHKS and CDR2 YYEKEE come from the germline V gene (reference sequence). V lost 1 base to trimming and J lost 3 bases, with 8 bases between them. CDR3 protein: CASSLHSDYEQYF. The CDR3 nucleotides read TGTGCCAGCAGCTTGCATTCGGACTACGAGCAGTACTTC.

This clonotype was detected ten times or more. The chain carries TRBV28 and TRBJ2-7; D is ambiguous. Germline V gene data show CDR1 as MDHEN and CDR2 as SYDVKM. The CDR3 has 14 amino acids. V gave up 8 bases and J gave up 7 bases, with 21 bases separating them. The CDR3 DNA reads as TGTGCCAGCCACCCCCAACGGACCCCTCAGGAGCAGTACTTC. Protein sequence: CASHPQRTPQEQYF.

This clonotype was seen only a few times. The genes are TRBV18 and TRBJ1-5, with TRBD1 matching over 8 bases. The CDR3 runs to 16 residues. Germline lookup yields CDR1 KGHSH and CDR2 LQKENI. The J segment lost 1 base and the V segment lost 5 bases, leaving 7 bases of the junction unmatched. The CDR3 coding sequence is TGTGCCAGCTCAACCCAAGGACAGGGAAGCAATCAGCCCCAGCATTTT. Its protein is CASSTQGQGSNQPQHF.

In its sample, this clonotype was seen many times. The chain recombines TRBV6-2 or TRBV6-3 with TRBJ2-7, with D unresolved. V was clipped by 6 bases and J by 6 bases, with 6 bases between them. The germline gives CDR1 MNHEY, CDR2 SVGEGT. This CDR3 has 10 amino acids. CDR3 sequence: CASRYLEQYF. The CDR3 DNA sequence: TGTGCCAGCAGATATCTCGAGCAGTACTTC.

This clonotype was recorded many times. The junction departs from germline at one end; a sequencing error may be responsible. This chain uses TRBV6-5 with TRBJ2-7; 8 bases agree with TRBD1. The CDR3 is 17 amino acids. CDR1 MNHEY and CDR2 SVGAGI come from the germline V gene. The CDR3 loop is CASNYGFDRGDSYEQYF. The CDR3 nucleotides are TGTGCCAGCAATTACGGGTTCGACAGGGGTGATTCCTACGAGCAGTACTTC.

The chain uses TRBV9 and TRBJ2-5, with 11 bases aligning to TRBD2. Germline-derived CDR1 and CDR2 are SGDLS and YYNGEE. The CDR3 has 14 residues. V lost 1 base, J lost 4 bases, and 0 bases stayed unmatched. This CDR3 reads CASSVLAGGETQYF. CDR3 DNA: TGTGCCAGCAGCGTACTAGCGGGAGGAGAGACCCAGTACTTC. The whole variable domain, filled in from reference TRBV9 and TRBJ2-5, reads DSGVTQTPKHLITATGQRVTLRCSPRSGDLSVYWYQQSLDQGLQFLIQYYNGEERAKGNILERFSAQQFPDLHSELNLSSLELGDSALYFCASSVLAGGETQYFGPGTRLLVL.

A few counts support this clonotype. The CDR3 DNA reads TGTGCCAGCAGCCAAGAGAATCTCGGGGGTACCCAGTACTTC. The encoded protein is CASSQENLGGTQYF. The chain links TRBV4-2 to TRBJ2-5; possible D gene TRBD2, 6 bases. The ends were cut back, 0 bases at V and 8 bases at J, with 13 bases in the middle. The CDR3 runs to 14 residues. Germline V CDR1 and CDR2: LGHNA, YNFKEQ.

The genes are TRBV5-1 and TRBJ1-1, with D unresolved. The CDR3 has 14 residues. Trimming removed 3 bases at V and 0 bases at J, with 9 bases between. CDR1 SGHRS and CDR2 YFSETQ come from the germline V gene. CDR3 nucleotide sequence: TGCGCCAGCAGCTGGGAGGGTATGAACACTGAAGCTTTCTTT. Protein product: CASSWEGMNTEAFF.

The chain joins TRBV7-2 to TRBJ2-1, with 11 bases lining up with TRBD2. Germline trimming cut 1 base from V and 8 bases from J; bases unmatched to any gene: 7. This CDR3 comprises 16 residues. Germline V gene sequence: CDR1 SGHTA, CDR2 FQGNSA. CDR3: CASSLVLAGGPYEQFF. CDR3 in DNA: TGTGCCAGCAGCTTAGTCTTAGCGGGAGGGCCCTATGAGCAGTTCTTC.

This clonotype has a handful of counts. The chain links TRBV19 to TRBJ1-2; D call uncertain. From germline, CDR1 is LNHDA and CDR2 SQIVND (reference sequence). The CDR3 has 16 amino acids. Trimming left V 7 bases short and J 8 bases short, with 26 bases between. The CDR3 DNA reads TGTGCCAGTACCCCCAATAGGGCGGCGGCTTTTGAGGGCTACACCTTC. Translated, it gives CASTPNRAAAFEGYTF.

This clonotype has at least ten counts. V is TRBV19 and J is TRBJ1-5; perhaps TRBD1 as D (5 bases). Germline values: CDR1 LNHDA, CDR2 SQIVND (reference sequence). Trimming removed 10 bases at V and 2 bases at J, with 12 bases between. The CDR3 totals 13 residues. CDR3 in DNA: TGTGCCACCTGGGGACGGGGCAATCAGCCCCAGCATTTT. Translated: CATWGRGNQPQHF.

This clonotype was observed at least ten times. The V and J genes are TRBV7-2 and TRBJ2-7, with D perhaps matching TRBD1 (7 bases). The germline V gene encodes CDR1 SGHTA and CDR2 FQGNSA. The CDR3 covers 16 residues. V dropped 3 bases and J dropped 3 bases, with 18 bases sitting between them. The CDR3 DNA follows: TGTGCCAGCAGCTTGGGGGCGGGACAGCTGTTCTACGAGCAGTACTTC. As protein: CASSLGAGQLFYEQYF. The whole variable domain, remainder taken from reference TRBV7-2 and TRBJ2-7, is GAGVSQSPSNKVTEKGKDVELRCDPISGHTALYWYRQSLGQGLEFLIYFQGNSAPDKSGLPSDRFSAERTGGSVSTLTIQRTQQEDSAVYLCASSLGAGQLFYEQYFGPGTRLTVT.

This clonotype came up many times. The CDR3, as DNA: TGCAGCGCGGGTGGGGAACAGCCCCAGCATTTT. It is translated as CSAGGEQPQHF. The V call is TRBV20-1, the J call TRBJ1-5; the D is unclear. The CDR3 has 11 amino acids. Germline values: CDR1 DFQATT, CDR2 SNEGSKA (reference sequence).

This clonotype showed up many times. V gene TRBV7-9 combines with J gene TRBJ1-1; D is uncertain. The CDR3 runs 15 residues. Trimming pared 5 bases from V and 2 bases from J, leaving 15 bases between. Germline values: CDR1 SEHNR, CDR2 FQNEAQ (reference sequence). CDR3: CASSPSPRANTEAFF. The CDR3 DNA sequence: TGTGCCAGCAGCCCCTCCCCGCGGGCAAACACTGAAGCTTTCTTT. The full variable domain, with the rest looked up from reference TRBV7-9 and TRBJ1-1, is DTGVSQNPRHKITKRGQNVTFRCDPISEHNRLYWYRQTLGQGPEFLTYFQNEAQLEKSRLLSDRFSAERPKGSFSTLEIQRTEQGDSAMYLCASSPSPRANTEAFFGQGTRLTVV.

The sample holds many counts of this clonotype. The rearrangement joins TRBV4-1 to TRBJ1-2, with 8 bases fitting TRBD1. J lost 5 bases, V lost 1 base, and 6 bases had no gene match. CDR1 and CDR2 from the germline V gene are MGHRA and YSYEKL. CDR3 length: 15 amino acids. CDR3 in amino acids: CASSQAGQGTYGYTF. The CDR3 DNA reads as TGCGCCAGCAGCCAAGCCGGACAGGGAACTTATGGCTACACCTTC.

This clonotype was counted between two and nine times. CDR3 DNA: TGCGCCAGCAGCTGGACGGGACAGGGGGGTGAGCAGTTCTTC. Amino acids: CASSWTGQGGEQFF. The chain is built from TRBV5-1 and TRBJ2-1, with 11 bases matching TRBD1. The V gene end was trimmed by 3 bases and the J gene end by 9 bases; junction bases not matched to a gene: 5. This CDR3 comprises 14 residues. The V gene's germline CDR1 is SGHRS and CDR2 YFSETQ.

This clonotype occurred many times. The chain is built from TRBV9 and TRBJ2-1; D possibly uses TRBD1 or TRBD2 (5 bases each). The ends were cut back, 0 bases at V and 3 bases at J, with 10 bases in the middle. Germline-derived CDR1 and CDR2 are SGDLS and YYNGEE. This CDR3 spans 15 amino acids. The CDR3 region has the DNA TGTGCCAGCAGCGTAGGGGGGAGTGGCTACAATGAGCAGTTCTTC. This codes for CASSVGGSGYNEQFF.

V and J are TRBV7-3 and TRBJ1-2; 8 bases line up with TRBD1. This CDR3 comprises 15 residues. Germline loops: CDR1 SGHTA, CDR2 FQGTGA. Trimming took 5 bases from V and 6 from J; bases not matched to a gene: 11. The CDR3 reads CASSTVVSTGDGYTF. DNA of the CDR3: TGTGCCAGCAGCACAGTGGTTTCGACAGGGGATGGCTACACCTTC.